The 9 T cell receptor beta chains below were found in one sample sequenced in a study of regulatory T cells in long-lasting Graves disease. Time point indicated: newly diagnosed GD, antithyroid drugs for less than 3 months. Following extraction of RNA from PBMCs, that RNA was used to make the TCR library. With iRepertoire HTBI primers and Arm-PCR of CDR3 regions, TCR beta libraries were built. TCRdb re-called the multiplex PCR reads with MiXCR, one entry per CDR3 protein. The sample carries roughly 610,000 distinct CDR3 sequences, around 15% recorded once. This same sample was also taken into another study, of T cells in Graves' hyperthyroidism and ophthalmopathy.

The sample consisted of peripheral blood mononuclear cells (PBMCs), taken at new diagnosis, from a patient treated with antithyroid drugs. All receptors derive from a woman under 40 with Graves disease.

The chain recombines TRBV9 with TRBJ2-3; D remains unclear. This CDR3 has 13 amino acids. CDR1 is SGDLS and CDR2 is YYNGEE in the germline V gene. Trimming took off 3 bases at V and 2 bases at J, with 7 bases between the two ends. The CDR3 DNA follows: TGTGCCAGCAGCGCTACTATCACAGATACGCAGTATTTT. Translation: CASSATITDTQYF. Complete variable domain (other parts from reference TRBV9 and TRBJ2-3): DSGVTQTPKHLITATGQRVTLRCSPRSGDLSVYWYQQSLDQGLQFLIQYYNGEERAKGNILERFSAQQFPDLHSELNLSSLELGDSALYFCASSATITDTQYFGPGTRLTVL.

This clonotype has at least ten counts. The genes are TRBV12-3 or TRBV12-4 and TRBJ1-1, with D possibly matching TRBD1 (6 bases). Trimming left V 6 bases short and J 3 bases short, with 32 bases between. The CDR3 length is 20 residues. CDR3 loop: CASRSDLPGARHRGDTEAFF. As DNA, the CDR3 is TGTGCCAGCAGGTCTGACCTTCCAGGGGCCCGACATCGAGGGGACACTGAAGCTTTCTTT.

Ten or more counts support this clonotype. The V gene is TRBV10-3, the J gene TRBJ2-7, with TRBD1 identical over 10 bases. The CDR3 is made up of 18 amino acids. Germline trimming cut 7 bases from V and 3 bases from J; bases unmatched to any gene: 18. CDR1 is ENHRY and CDR2 is SYGVKD in the germline V gene. CDR3 residues: CAIKGGTGEYISGYEQYF. CDR3 bases: TGTGCCATCAAAGGGGGGACAGGGGAATATATCTCCGGCTACGAGCAGTACTTC.

This clonotype was counted many times. The V and J genes are TRBV12-3 or TRBV12-4 and TRBJ2-3; a possible D gene is TRBD2 (6 bases). The CDR3 extends over 17 amino acids. V was shortened by 3 bases and J by 5 bases, with 21 bases between the two germline ends. The CDR3 bases are TGTGCCAGCAGTTTCGGGAGATTGAGGGAGATGGTAGATACGCAGTATTTT. It is translated as CASSFGRLREMVDTQYF.

Here the CDR3 DNA reads TGCAGTGCTCCTGGACAGGGTGATGAGCAGTTCTTC. It translates to CSAPGQGDEQFF. This chain links TRBV20-1 with TRBJ2-1, with 8 bases that match TRBD1. The V gene end was trimmed by 5 bases and the J gene end by 8 bases; junction bases not matched to a gene: 5. Per the germline V gene, CDR1 is DFQATT and CDR2 is SNEGSKA (reference sequence). There are 12 residues in the CDR3.

This chain connects TRBV5-1 to TRBJ2-2; the D gene is possibly TRBD1 (5 bases). Per germline, CDR1 SGHRS and CDR2 YFSETQ. Trimming left V 7 bases short and J 5 bases short, with 15 bases between. This CDR3 comprises 14 residues. Here the CDR3 reads CASGAAPLTGELFF. CDR3 coding DNA: TGCGCCAGCGGGGCCGCACCCCTTACCGGGGAGCTGTTTTTT.

This clonotype was counted between two and nine times. V and J are TRBV2 and TRBJ2-1; 13 nucleotides match TRBD2. V shed 6 bases and J 15 bases; nucleotides not matched to a gene: 8. Germline lookup yields CDR1 SNHLY and CDR2 FYNNEI. This CDR3 is built from 13 residues. The CDR3: CASSAGLAGAGFF. The CDR3 bases are TGTGCCAGCAGCGCCGGACTAGCGGGAGCCGGGTTCTTC.

The chain recombines TRBV20-1 with TRBJ1-2, with D possibly being TRBD1 (6 bases). CDR3 length: 15 residues. Per the germline V gene, CDR1 is DFQATT and CDR2 is SNEGSKA (reference sequence). The V end lost 4 bases, the J end lost 3 bases, and 18 bases lay between the germline ends. The CDR3: CSANNAPRGDYGYTF. The CDR3 DNA sequence: TGCAGTGCTAACAACGCCCCCAGGGGCGACTATGGCTACACCTTC.

This clonotype came up a few times. This sequence joins TRBV10-3 and TRBJ2-1; TRBD1 might be the D (5 bases). The CDR3 has 12 residues. Trimming stripped 4 bases from V and 6 bases from J, with 7 bases between. Germline values: CDR1 ENHRY, CDR2 SYGVKD. The CDR3 spells CAISGDSNEQFF. CDR3 sequence (DNA): TGTGCCATCAGTGGTGACAGCAATGAGCAGTTCTTC.